The 4 T cell receptor beta chains listed next were all sequenced from one sample in a study of tumor-infiltrating lymphocytes in localized non-small cell lung cancer. TCRdb's copy holds only in-frame clones and misses some; the assay was immunoSEQ multiplex PCR. The repertoire holds over 10,000 clones, with 70% to 80% as singletons. The material sequenced was lung tumor tissue. These receptors originate from a human donor with non-small cell lung cancer.

The CDR3 DNA sequence: TGTGCCAGCAGCCGGGCGGGAGGGCCATCCGGGGAGCTGTTTTTT. This gives the protein CASSRAGGPSGELFF. J is TRBJ2-2 and V is TRBV7-2, with 9 bases that match TRBD2. CDR1 SGHTA and CDR2 FQGNSA come from the germline V gene. CDR3 size: 15 residues. The J segment lost 6 bases and the V segment lost 5 bases, leaving 7 bases of the junction unmatched. The full variable domain, its missing parts supplied by reference TRBV7-2 and TRBJ2-2, is GAGVSQSPSNKVTEKGKDVELRCDPISGHTALYWYRQSLGQGLEFLIYFQGNSAPDKSGLPSDRFSAERTGGSVSTLTIQRTQQEDSAVYLCASSRAGGPSGELFFGEGSRLTVL.

The J gene is TRBJ1-2, the V gene TRBV28, with D hard to call. The germline V gene encodes CDR1 MDHEN and CDR2 SYDVKM. The CDR3 runs to 12 residues. The V gene lost 4 bases and the J gene lost 4 bases, with 7 bases spanning the gap. The CDR3 sequence is CASSSGFYGYTF. The CDR3 nucleotides are TGTGCCAGCAGTTCAGGATTCTATGGCTACACCTTC.

V and J are TRBV27 and TRBJ1-4, with 8 bases aligning to TRBD1. J was trimmed by 3 bases and V by 6 bases; bases with no gene match: 0. The CDR3 spans 13 residues. In germline, CDR1 is MNHEY, CDR2 SMNVEV (reference sequence). CDR3 coding DNA: TGTGCCAGCAGGGACAGGGCTAATGAAAAACTGTTTTTT. Protein sequence: CASRDRANEKLFF.

This chain connects TRBV29-1 to TRBJ1-1, with a possible D match to TRBD1 (5 bases). Germline CDR1 and CDR2: SQVTM and ANQGSEA. CDR3 size: 12 residues. Trimming shortened V by 6 bases and J by 4 bases, and 12 bases separated the two germline ends. CDR3 sequence: CSVLGERTEAFF. The CDR3, as DNA: TGCAGCGTATTGGGGGAACGCACTGAAGCTTTCTTT.